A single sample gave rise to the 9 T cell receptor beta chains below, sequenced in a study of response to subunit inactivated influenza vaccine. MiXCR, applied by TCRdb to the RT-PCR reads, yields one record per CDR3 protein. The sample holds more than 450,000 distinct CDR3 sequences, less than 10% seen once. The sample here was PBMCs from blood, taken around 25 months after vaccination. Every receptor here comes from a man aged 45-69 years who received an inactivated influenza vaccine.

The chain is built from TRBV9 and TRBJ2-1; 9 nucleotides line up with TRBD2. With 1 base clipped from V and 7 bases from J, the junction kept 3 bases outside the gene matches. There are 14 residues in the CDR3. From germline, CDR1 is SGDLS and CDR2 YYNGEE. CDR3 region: CASSVSLAGNEQFF. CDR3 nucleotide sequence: TGTGCCAGCAGCGTAAGCCTAGCGGGGAATGAGCAGTTCTTC.

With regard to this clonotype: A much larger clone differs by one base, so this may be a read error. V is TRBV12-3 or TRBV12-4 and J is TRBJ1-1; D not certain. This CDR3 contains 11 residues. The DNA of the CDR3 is TGTGTCAGCAGTTTCGGGAACGAAGCTTTCTTT. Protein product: CVSSFGNEAFF.

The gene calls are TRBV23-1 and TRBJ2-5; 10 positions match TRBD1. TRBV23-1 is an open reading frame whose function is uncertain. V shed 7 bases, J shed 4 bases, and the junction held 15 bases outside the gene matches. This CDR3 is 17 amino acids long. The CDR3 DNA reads TGCGCCAGCATCCCGATGGCATGGGACAGGGGTGGAGAGACCCAGTACTTC. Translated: CASIPMAWDRGGETQYF.

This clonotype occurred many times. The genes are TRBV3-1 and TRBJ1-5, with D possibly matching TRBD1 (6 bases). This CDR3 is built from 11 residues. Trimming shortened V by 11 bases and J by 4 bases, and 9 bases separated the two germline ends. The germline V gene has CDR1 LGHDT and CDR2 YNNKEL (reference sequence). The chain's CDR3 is CARDINQPQHF. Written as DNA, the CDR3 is TGTGCCCGGGACATTAATCAGCCCCAGCATTTT.

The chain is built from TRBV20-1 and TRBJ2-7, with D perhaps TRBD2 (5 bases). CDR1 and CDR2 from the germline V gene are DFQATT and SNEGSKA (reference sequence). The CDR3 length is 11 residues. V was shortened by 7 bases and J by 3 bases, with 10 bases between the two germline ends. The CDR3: CSGMGDYEQYF. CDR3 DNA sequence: TGCAGTGGGATGGGAGACTACGAGCAGTACTTC.

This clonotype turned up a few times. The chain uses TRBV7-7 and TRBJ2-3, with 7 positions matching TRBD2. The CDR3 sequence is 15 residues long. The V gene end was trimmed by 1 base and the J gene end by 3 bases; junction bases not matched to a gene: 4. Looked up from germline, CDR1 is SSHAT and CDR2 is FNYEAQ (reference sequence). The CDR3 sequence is CASSLDGGITDTQYF. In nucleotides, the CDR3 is TGTGCCAGCAGCTTAGACGGGGGGATAACAGATACGCAGTATTTT.

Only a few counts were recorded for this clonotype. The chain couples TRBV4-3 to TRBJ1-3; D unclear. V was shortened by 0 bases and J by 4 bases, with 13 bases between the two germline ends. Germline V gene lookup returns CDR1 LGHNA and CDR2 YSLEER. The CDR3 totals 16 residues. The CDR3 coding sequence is TGCGCCAGCAGCCAAGATCGCGGGGTAGCAGGAAACACCATATATTTT. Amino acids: CASSQDRGVAGNTIYF.

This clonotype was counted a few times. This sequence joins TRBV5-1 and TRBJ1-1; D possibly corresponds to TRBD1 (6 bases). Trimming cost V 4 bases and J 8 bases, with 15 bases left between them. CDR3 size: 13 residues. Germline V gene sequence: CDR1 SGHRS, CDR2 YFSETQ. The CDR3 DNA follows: TGCGCCAGCAGCATCAGCCGGGACATAGAAGCTTTCTTT. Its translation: CASSISRDIEAFF.

The CDR3 coding sequence is TGCAGGATTCTAGCGGGAGAACGGAATGAGCAGTTCTTC. This codes for CRILAGERNEQFF. The V call is TRBV20-1, the J call TRBJ2-1; 10 bases are a match to TRBD2. The CDR3 extends over 13 amino acids. The germline V gene encodes CDR1 DFQATT and CDR2 SNEGSKA (reference sequence).